These 10 T cell receptor beta chains originate from one sample sequenced in a study of human CD4 T cells and Enterobacteriaceae. Method: immunoSEQ multiplex PCR; TCRdb's copy keeps in-frame clones and lacks some. The sample consists of some 30,000 clones, 70% to 85% of them appearing once. Memory CD4+ T cells were sorted as all CD4+ cells except CD45RA+CCR7+CD95- naive cells, over 95% pure. Sequenced material: memory CD4+ T cells from blood. Receptors were obtained from a human donor in good health.

This chain joins TRBV5-6 and TRBJ2-5; 7 nucleotides match TRBD2. From germline, CDR1 is SGHDT and CDR2 YYEEEE. CDR3 length: 16 amino acids. V shed 4 bases and J 2 bases; nucleotides not matched to a gene: 11. DNA for the CDR3: TGTGCCAGCAGCCGATTAGGACCGGGACTACAAGAGACCCAGTACTTC. Translation gives CASSRLGPGLQETQYF.

The V gene is TRBV10-3, the J gene TRBJ2-2; 12 nucleotides match TRBD2. CDR1 is ENHRY, CDR2 SYGVKD, per germline. This CDR3 is 16 amino acids long. V lost 3 bases and J lost 7; bases outside the gene matches: 6. CDR3 protein: CAISDRLAGEDGELFF. The CDR3 DNA follows: TGTGCCATCAGTGATCGACTAGCGGGAGAGGACGGGGAGCTGTTTTTT.

This chain uses TRBV11-2 with TRBJ2-3; D is possibly TRBD1 (6 bases). Trimming removed 0 bases at V and 4 bases at J, with 14 bases between. Per the germline V gene, CDR1 is SGHAT and CDR2 is FQNNGV. CDR3 length: 16 amino acids. For the CDR3, the DNA is TGTGCCAGCAGCTTAGATAGGCAGGGACATTCAGATACGCAGTATTTT. As protein: CASSLDRQGHSDTQYF.

The count of this clone is one. The genes are TRBV19 and TRBJ2-7; either TRBD1 or TRBD2 may supply D (5 bases each). V lost 3 bases and J 1 base, leaving 10 bases between the germline ends. Looked up from germline, CDR1 is LNHDA and CDR2 is SQIVND (reference sequence). The CDR3 sequence is 14 residues long. CDR3 in amino acids: CASSIGTESYEQYF. The CDR3 nucleotides are TGTGCCAGTAGTATTGGGACGGAATCCTACGAGCAGTACTTC.

Details on this clone: At the DNA level, this CDR3 is encoded by other sequences in the same sample as well. V gene TRBV18 combines with J gene TRBJ2-5; D is unresolved. Germline V CDR1 and CDR2: KGHSH, LQKENI. This CDR3 region has 13 residues. Deletions cut 1 base from V and 2 bases from J, with 5 bases between. DNA for the CDR3: TGTGCCAGCTCACCACGACAACAAGAGACCCAGTACTTC. This codes for CASSPRQQETQYF.

The sample holds one count of this clone. CDR3 DNA sequence: TGTGCCAGCAGTTTAGGTGGTATTAGCTCCTACGAGCAGTACTTC. It is translated as CASSLGGISSYEQYF. The chain employs TRBV28 and TRBJ2-7; D is undetermined. The ends were cut back, 2 bases at V and 0 bases at J, with 11 bases in the middle. This CDR3 region has 15 residues. Germline V gene lookup returns CDR1 MDHEN and CDR2 SYDVKM.

The rearrangement links TRBV10-3 to TRBJ2-7; TRBD1 aligns across 10 bases. V lost 4 bases, J lost 3 bases, and 9 bases stayed unmatched. Germline V gene lookup returns CDR1 ENHRY and CDR2 SYGVKD. This CDR3 is built from 16 residues. Written as DNA, the CDR3 is TGTGCCATCAGTGCCGGACAGGGGGAGTTAGGCTACGAGCAGTACTTC. It codes for CAISAGQGELGYEQYF.

The chain uses TRBV5-1 and TRBJ2-1, with no clear D. Germline CDR1 and CDR2: SGHRS and YFSETQ. Trimming stripped 0 bases from V and 8 bases from J, with 9 bases between. The length of the CDR3 is 13 residues. DNA for the CDR3: TGCGCCAGCAGCTTGGAAGGGCGGCATGAGCAGTTCTTC. It codes for CASSLEGRHEQFF.

This chain connects TRBV11-1 to TRBJ1-4; maybe TRBD1 (5 bases). The length of the CDR3 is 14 residues. CDR1 is SGHAT and CDR2 is FQDESV in the germline V gene (reference sequence). Trimming cost V 5 bases and J 7 bases, with 14 bases left between them. DNA for the CDR3: TGTGCCAGCAGCACCGGGCAGGGAGGTGAAAAACTGTTTTTT. Encoded protein: CASSTGQGGEKLFF.

J is TRBJ2-7 and V is TRBV21-1; the D call in the table, TRBD2, was not verified against the DNA. TRBV21-1 is classified as a pseudogene. This CDR3 region has 21 residues. The CDR3 protein is CASSGQWGLRTKAGVAYEQYF. CDR3 sequence (DNA): TGTGCCAGCAGCGGACAGTGGGGACTGAGGACTAAAGCGGGAGTCGCATACGAGCAGTACTTC.